A single TCR beta chain is shown here with its context. Germline V gives CDR1 MNHNY, CDR2 SVGAGI (reference sequence). The CDR3 has 13 amino acids. Trimming shortened V by 6 bases and J by 7 bases, and 10 bases separated the two germline ends. This sample was included in a study of cytomegalovirus exposure and HLA in healthy donors. Vbeta (60) and Jbeta (13) primers were used in the PCR. Repertoires were generated with immunoSEQ multiplex PCR, while TCRdb's copy carries only in-frame clones and drops some. The sample consists of more than 90,000 clones, over 65% of them appearing once. The genes are TRBV6-6 and TRBJ1-6; weak D call: TRBD1 (5 bases). The sequence was collected from a woman aged 30 to 39 in good health and CMV-seronegative. The sequencing input was PBMCs. CDR3 DNA: TGTGCCAGCAGCTCGACAGCCAATTCACCCCTCCACTTT. This codes for CASSSTANSPLHF.